This T cell receptor beta chain derives from a study of neurological immune-mediated disorders. Unmatched junction bases numbered 12, after V lost 3 bases and J lost 11 bases. The CDR3 spans 15 residues. CDR1 is SGDLS and CDR2 is YYNGEE in the germline V gene. TCRdb re-called the 5' RACE reads with MiXCR, one entry per CDR3 protein. The sample carries tens of thousands of distinct CDR3 sequences, over 3.5% recorded once. This clonotype came up many times. The chain links TRBV9 to TRBJ2-3; 10 bases match TRBD2. Sequences were obtained from PBMCs. The sequence derives from a woman in her 50s with multiple sclerosis. The CDR3 protein is CASSGEREGPRRQYF. CDR3 nucleotide sequence: TGTGCCAGCAGCGGTGAGCGGGAGGGCCCTCGTAGGCAGTATTTT.